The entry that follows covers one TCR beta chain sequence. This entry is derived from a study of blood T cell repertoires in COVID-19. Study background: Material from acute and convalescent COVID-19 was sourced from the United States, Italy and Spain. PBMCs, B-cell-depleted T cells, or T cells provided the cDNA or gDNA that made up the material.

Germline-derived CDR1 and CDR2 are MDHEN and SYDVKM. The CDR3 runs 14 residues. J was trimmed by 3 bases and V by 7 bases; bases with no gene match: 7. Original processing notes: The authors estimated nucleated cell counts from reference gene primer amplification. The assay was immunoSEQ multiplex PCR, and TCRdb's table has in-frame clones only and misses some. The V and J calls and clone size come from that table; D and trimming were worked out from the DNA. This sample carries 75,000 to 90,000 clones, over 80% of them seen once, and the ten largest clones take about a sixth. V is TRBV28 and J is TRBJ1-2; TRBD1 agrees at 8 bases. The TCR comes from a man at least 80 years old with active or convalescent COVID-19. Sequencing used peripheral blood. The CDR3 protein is CASTGQGADYGYTF. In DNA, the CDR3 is TGTGCCAGCACCGGGCAGGGGGCTGACTATGGCTACACCTTC.